The entry below describes one T cell receptor beta chain. Its antigen remains unidentified. No much larger clone is present one base from it, and per-base qualities are unavailable. This record comes from a study of cytomegalovirus exposure and HLA in healthy donors (dated 2017 in TCRdb). Background on the whole study: In an earlier analysis of 450 to 750 of the donors, 250 to 350 Gb of sequence data and 100 million or so unique TCR beta sequences from 150 million to 200 million T cells were reported. Around 330 gigabases of sequencing data and roughly 81 million unique TCR sequences made up an early release that covered 500 to 650 HLA-typed donors. The genetic ancestry cluster associated with self-reported Caucasian donors included roughly 84% of the approximately 430 genotyped donors. The study was designed to test whether signatures of past pathogen exposure could be identified by cataloging public T cell receptors. The study profiled the T cell repertoires of more than 500 subjects by immunosequencing and related them to cytomegalovirus serostatus. Along with the roughly 670-subject first cohort, a separate validation cohort of more than 90 different subjects was used. High-throughput TCR immunosequencing, statistical association of individual TCRs with disease status, and machine learning were combined to predict cytomegalovirus infection status. A later analysis re-analyzed previously published TCR beta repertoires from hundreds of donors and added high-resolution HLA genotyping to study TCR occurrence patterns. Rather than using new phenotypic data, the later analysis identified candidate immune exposures from TCR beta sequences and from how often those sequences occurred across donors. In an earlier analysis of roughly 580 of the donors, high-throughput TCR beta sequencing was used to judge whether each TCR beta V gene segment behaved as functional or pseudogenic. Donor age, sex, ethnicity and CMV serostatus were compiled alongside the repertoire data. A later genetic analysis used genome-wide SNP genotypes for about three fifths of the 666 donors, treating that subset as a discovery cohort. Every discovery cohort repertoire had been produced on one sequencing platform. HLA typing covered class I and class II loci at four-digit resolution. Typing coverage varied by locus: about 629-630 donors for A, B, C, DRB1 and DQB1; roughly 510 for DQA1; more than 600 for DPA1; approximately 470 for DPB1. Roughly 5 DR-DQ haplotypes were handled as single units for association and clustering, since linkage in the cohort was strong. Across some 400 genotyped donors of the cohort, an average of about 220,000 unique TCR beta nucleotide sequences per donor were sequenced, and roughly 20% of those sequences were non-productive. What the authors observed across the whole study: V-gene and J-gene trimming of TCR beta chains was associated with a missense DCLRE1C variant in a later genetic analysis, and the association was replicated in an independent cohort. The classifier was reported to diagnose cytomegalovirus status with high specificity and sensitivity in both the original cohort and the validation cohort. For the cohort, immune exposure information was limited to CMV serostatus. The authors suggested that the approach could potentially be generalized to other disease states and immunological phenotypes. In a later analysis, HLA-associated TCR beta chains were found to be more clonally expanded and to have lower generation probabilities than equally common non-associated chains. Correlated functional status among segregating V segments might be attributable to linkage disequilibrium, but an unknown experimental factor could not be ruled out. A few of the identified cytomegalovirus-associated TCR beta chains were confirmed in vitro to be specific for cytomegalovirus antigens. A later genetic analysis reported fewer N-insertions in productive TCRs among donors in an Asian-associated ancestry cluster than the roughly 700-donor mean. A later analysis reported that several top co-occurrence clusters appeared linked to parvovirus B19, influenza, CMV and Epstein-Barr virus. Most TCR sequences were seen in very few donors, while some public TCRs were found in many individuals. Because counts were too low, 15 to 20 rarely observed V segments, including chromosome 9 orphons, were left out of the earlier analysis of approximately 500 of the donors. In a later analysis, TCR association rates were found to vary across HLA loci, with the most associated TCRs seen for DRB1 alleles and the fewest for HLA-C alleles. A cluster of highly shared sequence variants was judged likely to represent a technical artifact of the sequencing pipeline. A later analysis associated some 17,000 TCR beta sequences with specific HLA alleles at a false discovery rate of 0.05. Strong co-occurrence of HLA alleles, especially DR and DQ, made assigning TCR associations to individual alleles difficult. A further reported finding was that TCR beta sequences accurately predicted the HLA-A and HLA-B alleles for most subjects in the first cohort. The cohort was sequenced for TCR beta chains only, and without alpha or paired-chain data the features that could be detected were limited. A total of 150 or so TCR beta chains were listed by the study as associated with cytomegalovirus. According to a later analysis, most CMV-associated TCR beta chains appeared to be HLA-restricted, and the HLA associations seemed to be driven largely by CMV exposure. Sequencing depth was assumed to be roughly uniform across donors in the presence/absence analyses, though that assumption may not hold. Because HLA typing was missing for some donors at each locus, association tests included only the typed subset. In an earlier analysis of approximately 590 of the donors, most TCR beta V segments were observed in productive rearrangements about 87% or about 30% of the time, broadly matching IMGT annotations. The 87-base-pair reads could not distinguish some IMGT-functional V segments, including TRBV6-2 and TRBV6-3, so those segments were excluded.

Libraries were prepared through the immunoSEQ multiplex PCR assay. The multiplex PCR relied on a mix of 60 forward primers for TCR Vbeta segments and 13 reverse primers for TCR Jbeta segments. A multiplex PCR assay on genomic DNA amplified the CDR3 region of rearranged TCR beta genes. The amplified TCR beta libraries were sequenced on the Illumina HiSeq System as 87-base-pair reads. As for the original processing: Across the 670 or so repertoires, a later analysis counted about 81 million unique TCR beta chains, around 10 million of which were shared by at least two donors. Raw reads were error-corrected and collapsed into unique sequences with a nearest-neighbor algorithm that merged closely related sequences to remove PCR and sequencing errors. To assign V, D and J gene segments, CDR3 sequences were aligned to IMGT reference sequences. For a sequence to be retained, a match of at least six nucleotides to both a V gene segment and a J gene segment was required. A rearrangement counted as productive if the CDR3 had no stop codons and remained in frame with V and J, and every other rearrangement counted as non-productive. CDR3 was defined by IMGT convention, running from the second conserved V-encoded cysteine to the conserved J-encoded phenylalanine. Sequences without an unambiguous match to a single V gene segment were excluded from the earlier analysis of about 640 of the donors. An earlier analysis of fewer than 750 of the donors called V segments functional above 56.7% productive rearrangements and segregating when the between-donor standard deviation exceeded 5%. A statistical classification framework was built for diagnosing cytomegalovirus status from the catalog of TCR beta chain sequences. V and J gene assignment, in a later analysis, came from comparing TCR nucleotide sequences with IMGT/GENE-DB human TR gene sequences. The TCRdist pipeline was used in a later analysis to assign CDR3 sequences and most-parsimonious VDJ recombination scenarios. In a later analysis, every TCR beta chain was defined by the combination of its CDR3 amino acid sequence and its V-gene family, and reads without a unique V-gene family were dropped. In a later analysis, nearly 600 highly shared, low-generation-probability nucleotide sequences were removed to address suspected cross-contamination and a sequencing artifact. In a later analysis, a clonal expansion index was calculated for each public chain from normalized within-repertoire ranks of inferred template counts. In a later analysis, generation probabilities were computed using a VDJ recombination model fitted to out-of-frame rearrangements, and the results were checked against IGoR. A later analysis scored TCR-TCR, TCR-HLA and TCR-CMV co-occurrence with hypergeometric tests, applying a repertoire-size bias correction to TCR pairs. To estimate false discovery rates, a later analysis permuted the HLA or CMV assignments 20 times. In a later analysis, co-occurring TCRs were grouped using DBSCAN, with TCRdist sequence similarity added in when clustering inside HLA-allele-positive subsets. For co-occurrence clustering, repertoires with fewer than 30,000 or more than 120,000 public chains were excluded, along with roughly five repertoires with anomalous nucleotide sharing. In TCRdb, the immuneACCESS table is reduced to in-frame sequences with V and J assigned. These tables do not hold every clone; where another copy was compared, an unresolved V gene accounts for under half, and the others remain unexplained. Clone size and the V and J calls come from that table; the DNA yielded D and trimming. The sample includes 210,000 or so clones, with about three quarters observed a single time. The ten most abundant clones make up 2.7% of the sample.

The germline ends are 12 bases apart after V is trimmed by 1 base and J by 4 bases. Taken from cysteine to phenylalanine, the CDR3 has 15 residues. The sequence is cut down to CDR3 DNA, 45 bases in frame from base 1. The germline V gene yields SGHRS for CDR1 and YFSETQ for CDR2. The cohort was made up of around 720 healthy bone marrow donors. All cohort members were sampled while nominally healthy, although unrecorded immune exposures were likely present. The donor tested CMV seropositive and was one of the 289 seropositive cohort members. Each donor provided a peripheral blood sample, and peripheral blood mononuclear cells were used for TCR beta sequencing. The Qiagen DNeasy Blood Extraction Kit was used to extract genomic DNA from the blood cell samples.

The specimen was PBMCs. The source of this sequence is a woman aged 60-75 years in good health and CMV-seropositive. The chain uses TRBV5-1 and TRBJ2-1, and the D gene may be TRBD2, 6 bases matching. Read as DNA, the sequence is TGCGCCAGCAGCTTGACGCCGGACTATTACAATGAGCAGTTCTTC. It codes for CASSLTPDYYNEQFF.